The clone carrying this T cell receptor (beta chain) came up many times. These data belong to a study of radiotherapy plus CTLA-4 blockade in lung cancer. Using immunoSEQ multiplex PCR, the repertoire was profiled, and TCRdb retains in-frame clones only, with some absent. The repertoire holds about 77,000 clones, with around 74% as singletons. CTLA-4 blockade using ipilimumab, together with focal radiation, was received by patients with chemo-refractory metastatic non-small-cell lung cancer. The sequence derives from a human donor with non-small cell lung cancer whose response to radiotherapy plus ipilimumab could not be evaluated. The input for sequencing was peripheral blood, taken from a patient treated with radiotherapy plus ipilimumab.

The CDR3 nucleotides read TGTGCCAGCAGCCTCCTCGGACAGAACAATCAGCCCCAGCATTTT. This encodes CASSLLGQNNQPQHF. The chain uses TRBV7-2 and TRBJ1-5; a weak D match, TRBD1 (6 bases). The CDR3 has 15 residues. Germline assignment: CDR1 SGHTA and CDR2 FQGNSA. Trimming stripped 5 bases from V and 3 bases from J, with 14 bases between.